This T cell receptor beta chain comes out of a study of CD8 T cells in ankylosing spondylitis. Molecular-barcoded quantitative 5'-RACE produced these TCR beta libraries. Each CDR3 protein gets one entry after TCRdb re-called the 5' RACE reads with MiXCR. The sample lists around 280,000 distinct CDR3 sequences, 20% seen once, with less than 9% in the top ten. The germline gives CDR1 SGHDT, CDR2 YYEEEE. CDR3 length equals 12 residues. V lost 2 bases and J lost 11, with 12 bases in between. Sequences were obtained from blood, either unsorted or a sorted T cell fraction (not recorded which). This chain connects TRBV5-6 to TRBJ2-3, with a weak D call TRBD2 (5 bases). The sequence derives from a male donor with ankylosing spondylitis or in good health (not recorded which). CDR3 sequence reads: CASSLSPEGQYF. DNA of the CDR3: TGTGCCAGCAGCTTATCCCCTGAGGGGCAGTATTTT.